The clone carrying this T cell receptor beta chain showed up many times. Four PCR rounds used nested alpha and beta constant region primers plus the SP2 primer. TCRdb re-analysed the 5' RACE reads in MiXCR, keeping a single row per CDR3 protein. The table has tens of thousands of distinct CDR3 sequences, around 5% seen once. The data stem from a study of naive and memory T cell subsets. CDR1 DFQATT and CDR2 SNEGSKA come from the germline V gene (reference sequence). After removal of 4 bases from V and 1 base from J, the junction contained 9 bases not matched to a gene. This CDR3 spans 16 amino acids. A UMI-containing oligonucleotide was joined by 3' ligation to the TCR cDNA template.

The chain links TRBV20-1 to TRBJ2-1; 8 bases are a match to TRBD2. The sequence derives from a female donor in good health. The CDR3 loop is CSAIGLAGGSYNEQFF. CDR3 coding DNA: TGCAGTGCTATAGGGCTAGCGGGCGGGTCCTACAATGAGCAGTTCTTC.